The entry that follows covers one T cell receptor (beta chain) sequence. This record belongs to a study of blood T cell repertoires in COVID-19. Authors' processing steps: The assay estimated nucleated cells by amplifying reference gene primers. Generated by immunoSEQ multiplex PCR, the TCRdb table keeps only in-frame clones and is missing some. For V, J and clone size, that table is used; D and trimming come from the DNA. This table holds roughly 160,000 clones, about 88% found once. Sequencing was performed on peripheral blood. The TCR originated in a woman over 75 with COVID-19, enrolled during active disease.

The CDR3 loop is CASSPLGTSGRVSSYNEQFF. In DNA, the CDR3 is TGTGCCAGCTCACCACTTGGGACTAGCGGGAGGGTAAGCTCCTACAATGAGCAGTTCTTC. The J gene is TRBJ2-1, the V gene TRBV18, with 16 bases identical to TRBD2. J lost 0 bases, V lost 1 base, and 6 bases had no gene match. The CDR3 sequence is 20 residues long. CDR1 is KGHSH and CDR2 is LQKENI in the germline V gene.